The 20 T cell receptor beta chains below were found in one sample sequenced in a study of low-dose radiotherapy and immunotherapy resistance in tumors. With a V-primer adapter and a constant-region primer, TCRs were amplified for roughly 18 PCR cycles. TCRdb independently ran MiXCR on the reads; one entry per CDR3 protein. Here the sample spans around 57,000 distinct CDR3 sequences, roughly 31% being singletons. As to time point: after trial treatment. The treatment denotes: LDRT plus nivolumab, ipilimumab, low-dose cyclophosphamide and aspirin (RACIN trial). The sample in question was PBMCs, obtained after low-dose radiotherapy plus immunotherapy. The receptors originated from a male donor with rectosigmoid adenocarcinoma.

With respect to this clonotype: A much larger clone sits a single nucleotide away, making a read error possible. This chain links TRBV7-2 with TRBJ1-6; the match to TRBD1 covers 8 bases. The V and J ends lost 10 bases and 5 bases, in that order; junction bases with no gene match: 7. Germline V lookup: CDR1 SGHTA, CDR2 FQGNSA. CDR3 length: 14 amino acids. The CDR3 sequence: CANRGTAHNSPLHF. The DNA for the CDR3 is TGTGCCAACAGGGGGACAGCGCATAATTCACCCCTCCACTTT.

Ten or more counts support this clonotype. A read error may account for a junction end that differs from germline. The V gene is TRBV4-2, the J gene TRBJ2-5; a possible D gene is TRBD1 (5 bases). The CDR3 sequence is 14 residues long. CDR1 is LGHNA, CDR2 YNFKEQ, per germline. CDR3 residues: CASSQGPGSETQYF. The CDR3 DNA reads as TGTGCCAGCAGTCAAGGGCCAGGGTCAGAGACCCAGTACTTC.

Note on this clonotype: This clone may be a read error of a much larger clone one base away. The chain links TRBV6-2 or TRBV6-3 to TRBJ2-7; TRBD2 matches at 7 bases. CDR1 MNHEY and CDR2 SVGEGT come from the germline V gene. Trimming at V came to 4 bases and at J to 9 bases, leaving 6 bases not matched to a gene. This CDR3 is built from 12 residues. Here the CDR3 DNA reads TGTGCCAGCAGTTCCTCTGGACTAGTGCAGTACTTC. This sequence encodes CASSSSGLVQYF.

Points on this clonotype: One base separates it from a far larger clone, so it is likely a read error. The V and J genes are TRBV6-2 or TRBV6-3 and TRBJ2-1, with D possibly matching TRBD2 (5 bases). The CDR3 contains 11 residues. CDR1 is MNHEY, CDR2 SVGEGT, per germline. V dropped 6 bases and J dropped 9 bases, with 9 bases sitting between them. The CDR3 sequence is CASRSEGEQFF. Here the CDR3 DNA reads TGTGCCAGCAGGAGCGAGGGTGAGCAGTTCTTC.

The chain recombines TRBV27 with TRBJ2-5; 9 nucleotides align to TRBD1. The CDR3 runs to 12 residues. Germline V gives CDR1 MNHEY, CDR2 SMNVEV (reference sequence). V shed 6 bases, J shed 8 bases, and the junction held 4 bases outside the gene matches. CDR3 DNA sequence: TGTGCCAGCAGGGAGACAGGGGGTACCCAGTACTTC. The encoded protein is CASRETGGTQYF.

This clonotype appeared a few times. The J gene is TRBJ1-1, the V gene TRBV5-1; perhaps TRBD1 as D (5 bases). Germline V gene sequence: CDR1 SGHRS, CDR2 YFSETQ. The CDR3 has 16 residues. The V end was cut by 0 bases, the J end by 1 base, with 13 bases between. The CDR3 sequence is CASSLASGAGNTEAFF. CDR3 in DNA: TGCGCCAGCAGCTTGGCCTCCGGGGCTGGGAACACTGAAGCTTTCTTT.

This sequence joins TRBV29-1 and TRBJ2-5, with D unresolved. CDR3 length equals 11 residues. Germline V lookup: CDR1 SQVTM, CDR2 ANQGSEA. The germline V and J ends were trimmed by 3 bases and 5 bases, with 7 bases remaining between them. CDR3 in amino acids: CSVEVGETQYF. DNA for the CDR3: TGCAGCGTTGAGGTGGGGGAGACCCAGTACTTC.

This clonotype was seen at least ten times. The rearrangement joins TRBV7-2 to TRBJ2-1; 8 nucleotides agree with TRBD2. The CDR3 is made up of 15 amino acids. Trimming removed 2 bases from V and 5 bases from J; junction bases left unmatched: 5. Germline V gives CDR1 SGHTA, CDR2 FQGNSA. CDR3 nucleotides: TGTGCCAGCAGCTTAAGCCGGGGGGGAAACAATGAGCAGTTCTTC. It encodes CASSLSRGGNNEQFF. Looking up the rest from reference TRBV7-2 and TRBJ2-1 gives the full variable domain: GAGVSQSPSNKVTEKGKDVELRCDPISGHTALYWYRQSLGQGLEFLIYFQGNSAPDKSGLPSDRFSAERTGGSVSTLTIQRTQQEDSAVYLCASSLSRGGNNEQFFGPGTRLTVL.

This chain joins TRBV28 and TRBJ1-5; a weak D match, TRBD1 (6 bases). Per the germline V gene, CDR1 is MDHEN and CDR2 is SYDVKM. Between the trimmed V and J ends, which lost 6 bases and 4 bases, there was a span of 16 bases. There are 15 residues in the CDR3. The CDR3 nucleotides are TGTGCCAGCAGGCGCACCGGGACACTAAATCAGCCCCAGCATTTT. As protein: CASRRTGTLNQPQHF.

This clonotype was detected many times. DNA of the CDR3: TGTGCCAGCGAGGCAGGGGGCACAGATACGCAGTATTTT. Translation gives CASEAGGTDTQYF. The genes are TRBV18 and TRBJ2-3, with D perhaps matching TRBD1 (6 bases). Germline-derived CDR1 and CDR2 are KGHSH and LQKENI. V was cut by 8 bases and J by 1 base, with 10 bases left in between. The CDR3 spans 13 residues.

This clonotype came up many times. The chain joins TRBV12-3 or TRBV12-4 to TRBJ2-7; D perhaps matches TRBD1 (6 bases). The CDR3 has 15 residues. The V and J ends lost 3 bases and 3 bases respectively, with 15 bases between them. CDR3 protein: CASSLSQGSNYEQYF. The CDR3 bases are TGTGCCAGCAGTTTGAGTCAGGGGAGTAACTACGAGCAGTACTTC.

This clonotype turned up a few times. The J gene is TRBJ2-5, the V gene TRBV29-1; 9 nucleotides agree with TRBD1. V lost 7 bases to trimming and J lost 9 bases; unmatched junction nucleotides: 9. This CDR3 contains 12 residues. Germline assignment: CDR1 SQVTM and CDR2 ANQGSEA. The CDR3: CSGRTGELAQYF. The CDR3 nucleotides read TGCAGCGGACGGACAGGGGAGCTGGCCCAGTACTTC.

This clonotype was detected ten times or more. The genes are TRBV6-2 or TRBV6-3 and TRBJ2-4, with D possibly matching TRBD1 (5 bases). CDR1 is MNHEY, CDR2 SVGEGT, per germline. Trimming pared 6 bases from V and 0 bases from J, leaving 21 bases between. The CDR3 is made up of 18 amino acids. The CDR3 loop reads CASSSRRQSNVAKNIQYF. For the CDR3, the DNA is TGTGCCAGCAGCTCCCGTCGACAGTCCAATGTAGCCAAAAACATTCAGTACTTC.

The chain recombines TRBV5-4 with TRBJ1-1, with 11 bases lining up with TRBD1. V was clipped by 5 bases and J by 4 bases; unmatched bases: 7. Germline V lookup: CDR1 SGHNT, CDR2 YYREEE (reference sequence). The CDR3 has 15 amino acids. CDR3 sequence: CASRSPGTGGTEAFF. CDR3 DNA: TGTGCCAGCAGAAGTCCTGGGACAGGGGGCACTGAAGCTTTCTTT.

V is TRBV28 and J is TRBJ1-2; TRBD1 aligns across 7 bases. The CDR3 is 14 amino acids. Per germline, CDR1 MDHEN and CDR2 SYDVKM. V gave up 6 bases and J gave up 3 bases; unmatched junction bases: 7. The CDR3, as DNA: TGTGCCAGCAGATCCGACAGGGACGACTATGGCTACACCTTC. Translated: CASRSDRDDYGYTF.

At least ten counts were recorded for this clonotype. The chain links TRBV5-1 to TRBJ2-7; 8 nucleotides line up with TRBD2. Germline lookup yields CDR1 SGHRS and CDR2 YFSETQ. Unmatched junction bases numbered 1, after V lost 0 bases and J lost 2 bases. The CDR3 consists of 14 residues. This chain's CDR3 is CASSLGGLAYEQYF. The CDR3, as DNA: TGCGCCAGCAGCTTGGGGGGACTAGCCTACGAGCAGTACTTC.

In its sample, this clonotype was seen many times. V gene TRBV28 combines with J gene TRBJ1-1; 10 positions agree with TRBD1. This CDR3 comprises 14 residues. V shed 6 bases, J shed 6 bases, and the junction held 7 bases outside the gene matches. Germline CDR1 MDHEN, CDR2 SYDVKM. This CDR3 reads CASRTGQGSPEAFF. In DNA, the CDR3 is TGTGCCAGCAGGACGGGACAGGGGAGCCCTGAAGCTTTCTTT.

The genes are TRBV5-1 and TRBJ1-2; 8 positions agree with TRBD1. J lost 6 bases, V lost 4 bases, and 5 bases had no gene match. The CDR3 consists of 13 residues. Germline V gene sequence: CDR1 SGHRS, CDR2 YFSETQ. CDR3 region: CASSAQGVDGYTF. CDR3 DNA sequence: TGCGCCAGCAGCGCACAGGGGGTCGATGGCTACACCTTC.

The chain is built from TRBV29-1 and TRBJ1-1; 7 positions agree with TRBD1. The length of the CDR3 is 13 residues. V lost 4 bases, J lost 0 bases, and 2 bases stayed unmatched. Per the germline V gene, CDR1 is SQVTM and CDR2 is ANQGSEA. CDR3 sequence reads: CSVAGQMNTEAFF. The CDR3 nucleotides read TGCAGCGTTGCGGGACAGATGAACACTGAAGCTTTCTTT.

The J gene is TRBJ1-5, the V gene TRBV2, with 7 bases aligning to TRBD1. CDR3 length: 15 amino acids. J lost 7 bases, V lost 3 bases, and 9 bases had no gene match. Per germline, CDR1 SNHLY and CDR2 FYNNEI. Written as DNA, the CDR3 is TGTGCCAGCAGTGAGGCAGGGGGAGAGTGGCAGCCCCAGCATTTT. Encoded protein: CASSEAGGEWQPQHF.